This record concerns one T cell receptor (beta chain) sequence. Antigen: not known. In the ViraFEST assay, antigen-specific CD4+ clonotypes were identified by expansion after peptide-pool stimulation. When 10 to 11 days of culture had elapsed, CD4+ T cells were isolated. Vaccine administered to participants consisted of two doses of either BNT162b2 or mRNA-1273. Testing of the vaccine recipients showed negative nucleocapsid antibodies and no prior SARS-CoV-2 infection. Wells each received around 2.1 million PBMC, cultured with 9 to 10 IU/ml IL-2 and about 10 ug/ml peptides. Days 3 and 7 saw half the medium replaced with IL-2 medium. Generated by immunoSEQ multiplex PCR, the TCRdb table keeps only in-frame clones and is missing some. The sample lists 57,000 or so clones; more than 70% were seen once. The V gene lost 5 bases and the J gene lost 5 bases, with 13 bases spanning the gap. CDR1 SNHLY and CDR2 FYNNEI come from the germline V gene. The CDR3 totals 14 residues.

The data originate from a study of vaccination effects on CD4 cells after COVID-19. Overall study findings and caveats: There was marked clonal contraction among infection- and vaccine-induced clones late after vaccination.

The chain has TRBV2 and TRBJ1-5, with D uncertain. The clonotype comes from a human donor who received a COVID-19 vaccine. This specimen consisted of CD4+ T cells from PBMCs cultured with HCoV-229E spike peptides, obtained after COVID-19 vaccination. CDR3 region: CASSQRRGDQPQHF. The CDR3 DNA follows: TGTGCCAGCAGTCAACGGAGAGGAGATCAGCCCCAGCATTTT. The complete variable domain, with remaining parts taken from reference TRBV2 and TRBJ1-5, reads EPEVTQTPSHQVTQMGQEVILRCVPISNHLYFYWYRQILGQKVEFLVSFYNNEISEKSEIFDDQFSVERPDGSNFTLKIRSTKLEDSAMYFCASSQRRGDQPQHFGDGTRLSIL.